Presented here are 4 T cell receptor beta chains from one specimen sequenced in a study of blood T cell repertoires in COVID-19. Data came from immunoSEQ multiplex PCR; TCRdb stores just in-frame clones and leaves some out. Here the sample spans approximately 84,000 clones, over 65% being singletons. Input material: peripheral blood. Receptors originate from a human donor in a cohort sampled during active COVID-19.

The J gene is TRBJ2-3, the V gene TRBV29-1; 7 bases line up with TRBD2. The CDR3 covers 16 residues. In germline, CDR1 is SQVTM, CDR2 ANQGSEA. V lost 3 bases, J lost 1 base, and 10 bases stayed unmatched. CDR3 DNA sequence: TGCAGCGTTGAGGGGGTGAGCGGGATCGGCACAGATACGCAGTATTTT. It specifies CSVEGVSGIGTDTQYF.

The J gene is TRBJ2-5, the V gene TRBV5-1; 13 bases line up with TRBD2. The CDR3 runs to 17 residues. Trimming cost V 4 bases and J 9 bases; bases outside gene matches: 15. The germline V gene has CDR1 SGHRS and CDR2 YFSETQ. This chain's CDR3 is CASSRVPGLAGNMAQYF. The CDR3 DNA reads as TGCGCCAGCAGCCGAGTACCGGGACTAGCGGGGAATATGGCCCAGTACTTC.

The chain employs TRBV13 and TRBJ1-2; no clear D. Germline values: CDR1 PRHDT, CDR2 FYEKMQ (reference sequence). Trimming pared 0 bases from V and 5 bases from J, leaving 10 bases between. The CDR3 length is 14 residues. The CDR3 sequence: CASSLGSRLYGYTF. CDR3 DNA: TGTGCCAGCAGCTTAGGATCTAGGTTGTATGGCTACACCTTC. Full variable domain (rest looked up from reference TRBV13 and TRBJ1-2): AAGVIQSPRHLIKEKRETATLKCYPIPRHDTVYWYQQGPGQDPQFLISFYEKMQSDKGSIPDRFSAQQFSDYHSELNMSSLELGDSALYFCASSLGSRLYGYTFGSGTRLTVV.

This clone was counted only a few times. V and J are TRBV6-2 or TRBV6-3 and TRBJ1-6; D is perhaps TRBD1 (5 bases). The ends were cut back, 6 bases at V and 8 bases at J, with 20 bases in the middle. The length of the CDR3 is 16 residues. Looked up from germline, CDR1 is MNHEY and CDR2 is SVGEGT. The DNA for the CDR3 is TGTGCCAGCAGCCGAGACGCGCAGGGTGCGTATTCACCCCTCCACTTT. Its protein product is CASSRDAQGAYSPLHF.